The clone carrying this T cell receptor (beta chain) appeared many times. Its specificity is unknown. Breast cancer patients provided tissue from their axillary draining lymph nodes. The CDR3 loop spans 16 amino acids. Trimming took 1 base from V and 6 from J; bases not matched to a gene: 10. Looked up from germline, CDR1 is MGHRA and CDR2 is YSYEKL. These data belong to a study of breast tumors, draining lymph nodes, adjacent tissues. TCRdb redid the calling of the multiplex PCR reads with MiXCR, one entry per CDR3 protein. Found here are some 200,000 distinct CDR3 sequences, approximately 31% of them singletons; the top ten hold 4.3%. Notes on the study in general: Tumor T cell lymph node origin was a supported hypothesis, not proven. Tumor TCR diversity was below lymph nodes but above nontumor tissue.

Material for sequencing was axillary lymph node tissue. The gene calls are TRBV4-1 and TRBJ2-7; 9 nucleotides align to TRBD1. The clonotype comes from a female donor with breast cancer. Some clones in this sample may be carry-over from other donors' samples. The DNA for the CDR3 is TGCGCCAGCAGCCAAGTAACCGGGACAGGGAGCGGCGAGCAGTACTTC. It encodes CASSQVTGTGSGEQYF.